Following are 30 T cell receptor beta chains from one sample sequenced in a study of blood T cell repertoires in COVID-19. Profiling relied on immunoSEQ multiplex PCR, and the TCRdb table lists in-frame clones only, not all of them. Here the sample spans 190,000 or so clones, 75% to 90% being singletons. The sample was PBMCs or T cells enriched from blood (not recorded which). These receptors all come from a man aged 25 to 40 who had recovered from COVID-19.

This sequence joins TRBV6-2 or TRBV6-3 and TRBJ2-1; 12 nucleotides line up with TRBD2. Unmatched junction bases numbered 4, after V lost 5 bases and J lost 5 bases. The CDR3 has 15 amino acids. The germline gives CDR1 MNHEY, CDR2 SVGEGT. Written as DNA, the CDR3 is TGTGCCAGCAGTGCTAGCGGGGGGGCTCACAATGAGCAGTTCTTC. Its translation: CASSASGGAHNEQFF.

The chain is built from TRBV7-2 and TRBJ1-3; D possibly corresponds to TRBD1 (6 bases). Germline V lookup: CDR1 SGHTA, CDR2 FQGNSA. V was cut by 6 bases and J by 2 bases, with 14 bases left in between. This CDR3 contains 15 residues. CDR3 nucleotides: TGTGCCAGCAGTCAACACGACAGGACTGGAAACACCATATATTTT. The encoded protein is CASSQHDRTGNTIYF.

The rearrangement joins TRBV6-5 to TRBJ1-5; TRBD1 might be the D (6 bases). This CDR3 is 14 amino acids long. Trimming left V 7 bases short and J 6 bases short, with 16 bases between. CDR1 is MNHEY and CDR2 is SVGAGI in the germline V gene. CDR3 sequence: CASNRGGLVQPQHF. As DNA, the CDR3 is TGTGCCAGCAATAGGGGGGGCTTGGTTCAGCCCCAGCATTTT.

The chain has TRBV5-1 and TRBJ2-4, with 7 bases lining up with TRBD2. CDR1 is SGHRS, CDR2 YFSETQ, per germline. The CDR3 is 16 residues long. The V segment lost 4 bases and the J segment 0 bases; nucleotides outside the gene matches: 7. CDR3 coding DNA: TGCGCCAGCAGCCTCGGGACTACCCTAGCCAAAAACATTCAGTACTTC. Translation gives CASSLGTTLAKNIQYF.

The gene calls are TRBV5-4 and TRBJ2-1; 8 nucleotides align to TRBD2. Germline-derived CDR1 and CDR2 are SGHNT and YYREEE (reference sequence). Trimming at V came to 4 bases and at J to 7 bases, leaving 10 bases not matched to a gene. This CDR3 contains 15 residues. DNA of the CDR3: TGTGCCAGCAGCCTCGGGGGGGCCGAAATTAATGAGCAGTTCTTC. The encoded protein is CASSLGGAEINEQFF. The whole variable domain, filled in from reference TRBV5-4 and TRBJ2-1, reads ETGVTQSPTHLIKTRGQQVTLRCSSQSGHNTVSWYQQALGQGPQFIFQYYREEENGRGNFPPRFSGLQFPNYSSELNVNALELDDSALYLCASSLGGAEINEQFFGPGTRLTVL.

In DNA, the CDR3 is TGTGCCACCAGCAGAGATTGGCTAGCCTTGAATGAGCAGTTCTTC. This sequence encodes CATSRDWLALNEQFF. V and J are TRBV15 and TRBJ2-1, with D possibly matching TRBD2 (5 bases). V was pared by 0 bases and J by 7 bases, with 13 bases between. Germline loops: CDR1 LNHNV, CDR2 YYDKDF (reference sequence). The CDR3 length is 15 residues.

The V gene is TRBV6-1, the J gene TRBJ2-7; maybe TRBD1 (5 bases). The V gene's germline CDR1 is MNHNS and CDR2 SASEGT. V shed 2 bases and J shed 2 bases, with 10 bases lying between them. The CDR3 spans 14 residues. The CDR3 bases are TGTGCCAGCAGTGAAATTGGGGCCCCCTACGAGCAGTACTTC. Amino acids: CASSEIGAPYEQYF.

This clone appeared once. The V and J genes are TRBV9 and TRBJ2-2; tentatively, D is TRBD2 (5 bases). Germline values: CDR1 SGDLS, CDR2 YYNGEE. The length of the CDR3 is 17 residues. V lost 0 bases, J lost 9 bases, and 21 bases lay in between. DNA for the CDR3: TGTGCCAGCAGCGTAGCTCCCCGGGGAAGAGGCGGTAGGGAGCTGTTTTTT. Translated: CASSVAPRGRGGRELFF.

The chain is built from TRBV7-8 and TRBJ1-5, with a possible D match to TRBD1 (6 bases). CDR3 length: 18 residues. Germline CDR1 is SGHVS and CDR2 is FQNEAQ. Trimming pared 1 base from V and 0 bases from J, leaving 16 bases between. This chain's CDR3 is CASSLGGWGPDSNQPQHF. CDR3 nucleotides: TGTGCCAGCAGCTTAGGGGGTTGGGGGCCGGATAGCAATCAGCCCCAGCATTTT.

The chain carries TRBV7-9 and TRBJ2-6, with TRBD2 as a possible D gene (5 bases). Trimming left V 5 bases short and J 2 bases short, with 10 bases between. Germline V gives CDR1 SEHNR, CDR2 FQNEAQ (reference sequence). The CDR3 runs 15 residues. This CDR3 reads CASSRLGAGANVLTF. The CDR3 DNA is TGTGCCAGCAGCCGTCTCGGGGCTGGGGCCAACGTCCTGACTTTC.

The V call is TRBV9, the J call TRBJ1-2; D perhaps matches TRBD1 (5 bases). In germline, CDR1 is SGDLS, CDR2 YYNGEE. Deletions cut 0 bases from V and 7 bases from J, with 19 bases between. CDR3 length: 16 amino acids. This CDR3 reads CASSVGTAPLRGGYTF. The CDR3 region has the DNA TGTGCCAGCAGCGTAGGAACAGCCCCGTTAAGGGGTGGCTACACCTTC.

This clone came up a few times. The V and J genes are TRBV6-5 and TRBJ2-5; 7 nucleotides line up with TRBD1. The V segment lost 5 bases and the J segment 1 base; nucleotides outside the gene matches: 7. The CDR3 is 15 amino acids. The V gene's germline CDR1 is MNHEY and CDR2 SVGAGI. The CDR3 DNA is TGTGCCAGCAGTAGGACAGGACCAGTCCAAGAGACCCAGTACTTC. As protein: CASSRTGPVQETQYF.

The chain links TRBV7-8 to TRBJ2-7, with D tentatively TRBD1 (5 bases). V was trimmed by 3 bases and J by 1 base, leaving 13 bases between them. Per germline, CDR1 SGHVS and CDR2 FQNEAQ. This CDR3 region has 15 residues. The CDR3 is CASSLLFRDSYEQYF. The CDR3 DNA reads as TGTGCCAGCAGCTTGTTGTTCAGGGATTCCTACGAGCAGTACTTC.

The rearrangement links TRBV14 to TRBJ2-1; the match to TRBD2 covers 8 bases. The CDR3 totals 16 residues. V gave up 1 base and J gave up 4 bases; unmatched junction bases: 6. CDR1 is SGHDN and CDR2 is FVKESK in the germline V gene. For the CDR3, the DNA is TGTGCCAGCAGCCAAGTAGCGGGATCTGTATACAATGAGCAGTTCTTC. Protein product: CASSQVAGSVYNEQFF.

The CDR3 is CASSQGTGNSNQPQHF. The CDR3 DNA reads as TGTGCCAGCAGCCAAGGTACAGGCAATAGCAATCAGCCCCAGCATTTT. J is TRBJ1-5 and V is TRBV3-1 (or the pseudogene TRBV3-2); TRBD1 is a possible D gene (5 bases). Germline CDR1 is LGHDT and CDR2 is YNNKEL (reference sequence). The CDR3 extends over 16 amino acids. V shed 1 base and J shed 0 bases, with 10 bases lying between them.

CDR3 in DNA: TGCGCCAGTCGGAAGGTGGGGCGGGAGGCGGGCACAGATACGCAGTATTTT. Encoded protein: CASRKVGREAGTDTQYF. The chain joins TRBV4-1 to TRBJ2-3; 8 nucleotides match TRBD2. This CDR3 contains 17 residues. CDR1 and CDR2 from the germline V gene are MGHRA and YSYEKL. J gave up 1 base and V 9 bases, and 15 bases lay outside the gene matches.

The rearrangement links TRBV5-4 to TRBJ2-7; weak D call: TRBD1 (5 bases). The CDR3 contains 15 residues. The V end lost 0 bases, the J end lost 2 bases, and 12 bases lay between the germline ends. Germline CDR1 SGHNT, CDR2 YYREEE (reference sequence). This chain's CDR3 is CASSLAPQGTYEQYF. CDR3 bases: TGTGCCAGCAGCTTGGCCCCCCAGGGAACCTACGAGCAGTACTTC.

CDR3 amino acids: CASSSGTPNTGELFF. In DNA, the CDR3 is TGTGCCAGCAGCTCCGGGACACCTAACACCGGGGAGCTGTTTTTT. The chain is built from TRBV5-6 and TRBJ2-2, with TRBD1 as a possible D gene (6 bases). V was cut by 3 bases and J by 2 bases, with 11 bases left in between. Germline V CDR1 and CDR2: SGHDT, YYEEEE. CDR3 length equals 15 residues.

The chain links TRBV28 to TRBJ2-5, with 8 bases lining up with TRBD1. The CDR3 consists of 19 residues. CDR1 is MDHEN, CDR2 SYDVKM, per germline. With 2 bases clipped from V and 4 bases from J, the junction kept 18 bases outside the gene matches. The CDR3 loop is CASSLLALGRGRSGETQYF. The CDR3 DNA reads TGTGCCAGCAGTTTACTAGCCCTGGGCAGGGGGCGGTCGGGAGAGACCCAGTACTTC.

This rearrangement joins TRBV6-5 to TRBJ2-1; 8 bases fit TRBD2. V lost 9 bases, J lost 7 bases, and 14 bases stayed unmatched. This CDR3 is built from 15 residues. Germline V gene lookup returns CDR1 MNHEY and CDR2 SVGAGI. CDR3 in amino acids: CASHTRGGLGNEQFF. Here the CDR3 DNA reads TGTGCCAGTCATACACGGGGGGGCCTTGGGAATGAGCAGTTCTTC.

This clone is a singleton in its sample. The chain couples TRBV4-3 to TRBJ1-3; D perhaps matches TRBD1 (6 bases). The CDR3 is made up of 16 amino acids. V lost 0 bases and J lost 1, with 10 bases in between. Per germline, CDR1 LGHNA and CDR2 YSLEER. The CDR3 loop reads CASSQDWTASGNTIYF. As DNA, the CDR3 is TGCGCCAGCAGCCAAGATTGGACAGCATCTGGAAACACCATATATTTT.

The gene calls are TRBV2 and TRBJ1-2; the D gene is possibly TRBD1 (5 bases). From germline, CDR1 is SNHLY and CDR2 FYNNEI. V lost 9 bases, J lost 8 bases, and 16 bases lay in between. The length of the CDR3 is 12 residues. CDR3 nucleotide sequence: TGTGCCAGTCGTCTGGGGGAGGTCGGCTACACCTTC. Protein product: CASRLGEVGYTF. The complete variable domain, with remaining parts taken from reference TRBV2 and TRBJ1-2, reads EPEVTQTPSHQVTQMGQEVILRCVPISNHLYFYWYRQILGQKVEFLVSFYNNEISEKSEIFDDQFSVERPDGSNFTLKIRSTKLEDSAMYFCASRLGEVGYTFGSGTRLTVV.

The genes are TRBV24-1 and TRBJ2-3, with 8 nucleotides matching TRBD1. The length of the CDR3 is 15 residues. With V trimmed by 8 bases and J by 4 bases, 10 bases remained unmatched. Per the germline V gene, CDR1 is KGHDR and CDR2 is SFDVKD. This CDR3 is CATTRTGKHPDTQYF. As DNA, the CDR3 is TGTGCCACCACGCGGACAGGGAAGCACCCAGATACGCAGTATTTT.

The sample holds one count of this clone. The chain employs TRBV28 and TRBJ2-5; tentative D call: TRBD2 (6 bases). Trimming pared 6 bases from V and 5 bases from J, leaving 19 bases between. The CDR3 extends over 15 amino acids. Germline loops: CDR1 MDHEN, CDR2 SYDVKM. The CDR3 DNA follows: TGTGCCAGCAGATTCTCCGGGACTGAGGCGGAGACCCAGTACTTC. It codes for CASRFSGTEAETQYF.

The rearrangement joins TRBV6-5 to TRBJ2-7, with 7 bases that match TRBD1. V dropped 0 bases and J dropped 0; count of bases not matched to a gene: 2. This CDR3 has 15 residues. Germline assignment: CDR1 MNHEY and CDR2 SVGAGI. Here the CDR3 reads CASSYSKGASYEQYF. The CDR3 DNA reads as TGTGCCAGCAGTTACTCGAAGGGGGCCTCCTACGAGCAGTACTTC.

The chain is built from TRBV11-2 and TRBJ2-3, with TRBD1 matching 7 bases. The CDR3 is 14 residues long. With V trimmed by 1 base and J by 3 bases, 1 base remained unmatched. The germline gives CDR1 SGHAT, CDR2 FQNNGV. Here the CDR3 DNA reads TGTGCCAGCAGCTTAGGCAGGGGGACAGATACGCAGTATTTT. Its translation: CASSLGRGTDTQYF.

The V gene is TRBV9, the J gene TRBJ2-2; a weak D match, TRBD1 (5 bases). V lost 4 bases to trimming and J lost 6 bases, with 22 bases between them. In germline, CDR1 is SGDLS, CDR2 YYNGEE. This CDR3 has 17 residues. The CDR3 is CASSFVKLLGDAGELFF. The CDR3 DNA reads as TGTGCCAGCAGCTTCGTGAAACTTTTAGGGGATGCCGGGGAGCTGTTTTTT.

The count of this clone is one. The chain uses TRBV7-2 and TRBJ2-1; no firm D call. Per germline, CDR1 SGHTA and CDR2 FQGNSA. The CDR3 runs 19 residues. Deletions cut 4 bases from V and 1 base from J, with 23 bases between. CDR3 sequence (DNA): TGTGCCAGCAGCTCCCCGCGCGGTACCGAGTACGCGTCCTACAATGAGCAGTTCTTC. Its protein product is CASSSPRGTEYASYNEQFF.

V and J are TRBV6-2 or TRBV6-3 and TRBJ1-2, with D perhaps TRBD1 (5 bases). V lost 4 bases and J 2 bases, leaving 11 bases between the germline ends. Germline V CDR1 and CDR2: MNHEY, SVGEGT. The CDR3 extends over 14 amino acids. In DNA form, the CDR3 reads TGTGCCAGCAGTTCATCTACAGGCAACTATGGCTACACCTTC. Protein product: CASSSSTGNYGYTF.

The rearrangement uses TRBV28 and TRBJ2-2; D not resolved. The CDR3 length is 15 residues. Trimming shortened V by 5 bases and J by 1 base, and 11 bases separated the two germline ends. CDR1 and CDR2 (germline): MDHEN, SYDVKM. DNA for the CDR3: TGTGCCAGCAGTCTCAATGTAGTGAACACCGGGGAGCTGTTTTTT. Translation: CASSLNVVNTGELFF.